This T cell receptor (beta chain) is drawn from a study of blood T cells in healthy people across ages. Of note for this clonotype: The antigen is unknown.

Study conclusions and caveats: There was a strong correlation between TCR beta diversity and naive T cell percentage.

V was trimmed by 3 bases and J by 0 bases, leaving 24 bases between them. CDR3 length: 19 amino acids. Germline loops: CDR1 SGHRS, CDR2 YFSETQ. A sample-barcoded 5' primer and a J-beta primer mix were used in a second PCR of roughly 7 to 11 cycles. TCRdb analysed the 5' RACE reads with MiXCR anew, one entry per CDR3 protein. The sample lists 700,000 to 900,000 distinct CDR3 sequences; about 55% were seen once. The sample was blood. The sequence derives from an elderly man in good health. The chain has TRBV5-1 and TRBJ1-1; tentatively, D is TRBD1 (6 bases). For the CDR3, the DNA is TGCGCCAGCAGCTCGGGGGCGAGGGACATAGTTCGAGTGAACACTGAAGCTTTCTTT. Amino acids: CASSSGARDIVRVNTEAFF.